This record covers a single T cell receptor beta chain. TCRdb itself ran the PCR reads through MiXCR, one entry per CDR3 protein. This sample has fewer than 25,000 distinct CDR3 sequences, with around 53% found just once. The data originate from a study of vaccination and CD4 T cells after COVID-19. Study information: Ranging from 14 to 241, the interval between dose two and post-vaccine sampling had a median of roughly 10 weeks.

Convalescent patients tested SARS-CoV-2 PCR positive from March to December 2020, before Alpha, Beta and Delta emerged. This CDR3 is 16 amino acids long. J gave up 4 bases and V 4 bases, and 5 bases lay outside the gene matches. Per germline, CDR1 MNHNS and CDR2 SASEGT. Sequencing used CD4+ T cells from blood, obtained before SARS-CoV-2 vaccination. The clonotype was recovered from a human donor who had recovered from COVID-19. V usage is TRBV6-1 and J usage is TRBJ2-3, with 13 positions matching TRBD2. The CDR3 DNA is TGTGCCAGCAGTGGGACTAGCGGGAGTGGTTCAGATACGCAGTATTTT. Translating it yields CASSGTSGSGSDTQYF.